This passage covers 30 T cell receptor beta chains from one sample sequenced in a study of identical twins. TCRdb reprocessed the 5' RACE reads with MiXCR, giving one entry per CDR3 protein. The sample holds about 210,000 distinct CDR3 sequences, roughly a tenth seen once. The sample taken for sequencing was memory (CD45RO+) T cells sorted from blood. The receptors were gathered from a woman younger than 30 in good health.

This clonotype was seen a handful of times. The chain employs TRBV19 and TRBJ2-7; TRBD2 aligns across 11 bases. Germline V gene sequence: CDR1 LNHDA, CDR2 SQIVND (reference sequence). V dropped 6 bases and J dropped 1; count of bases not matched to a gene: 8. The CDR3 extends over 16 amino acids. The CDR3 loop is CASSREGLAGSYEQYF. The CDR3 region has the DNA TGTGCCAGTAGCCGAGAAGGACTAGCGGGTTCCTACGAGCAGTACTTC.

This clonotype was detected a few times. The rearrangement uses TRBV10-3 and TRBJ2-5, with 9 bases matching TRBD1. V trimming: 11 bases; J trimming: 4 bases; junction bases outside the gene matches: 11. Germline V gene lookup returns CDR1 ENHRY and CDR2 SYGVKD. CDR3 length: 14 residues. CDR3 residues: CASQGGTGLETQYF. In DNA form, the CDR3 reads TGTGCCTCCCAGGGAGGGACAGGGTTAGAGACCCAGTACTTC.

This clonotype was seen a handful of times. One end of the junction fails to match germline, which may point to a read error. The V call is TRBV6-5, the J call TRBJ2-1, with no clear D. The CDR3 extends over 13 amino acids. Germline V gene lookup returns CDR1 MNHEY and CDR2 SVGAGI. CDR3 sequence: CASSYGGSSHSQF. Here the CDR3 DNA reads TGTGCCAGCAGTTATGGTGGTTCGTCCCACTCCCAATTC.

This clonotype occurred many times. The chain is built from TRBV7-9 and TRBJ2-2; 8 nucleotides align to TRBD2. Germline V lookup: CDR1 SEHNR, CDR2 FQNEAQ (reference sequence). The junction had 4 bases not matched to a gene; V was cut back by 0 bases and J by 4 bases. The CDR3 is made up of 16 amino acids. CDR3 protein: CASSLAGRAPTGELFF. CDR3 DNA: TGTGCCAGCAGCTTAGCCGGGAGGGCTCCCACCGGGGAGCTGTTTTTT.

This clonotype has more than one count but fewer than ten. J is TRBJ2-3 and V is TRBV5-1; D remains ambiguous. The V end lost 7 bases, the J end lost 2 bases, and 5 bases lay between the germline ends. In germline, CDR1 is SGHRS, CDR2 YFSETQ. This CDR3 spans 11 amino acids. The CDR3 coding sequence is TGCGCCAGCCACGCCACAGATACGCAGTATTTT. Translated, it gives CASHATDTQYF.

This clonotype turned up a few times. This sequence joins TRBV20-1 and TRBJ1-2, with 7 bases lining up with TRBD1. The CDR3 sequence is 12 residues long. Germline V gives CDR1 DFQATT, CDR2 SNEGSKA (reference sequence). After removal of 4 bases from V and 5 bases from J, the junction contained 4 bases not matched to a gene. The CDR3 coding sequence is TGCAGTGCTAAAGGGGGCATGTATGGCTACACCTTC. Translated, it gives CSAKGGMYGYTF.

This clonotype was found a few times. The chain is built from TRBV7-9 and TRBJ2-3; 11 bases match TRBD2. CDR1 is SEHNR, CDR2 FQNEAQ, per germline (reference sequence). V lost 2 bases to trimming and J lost 4 bases; unmatched junction nucleotides: 5. This CDR3 is built from 16 residues. Here the CDR3 reads CASSLRLTSGADTQYF. Here the CDR3 DNA reads TGTGCCAGCAGCTTAAGGTTGACTAGCGGGGCAGATACGCAGTATTTT.

This clonotype showed up many times. The chain carries TRBV6-1 and TRBJ1-2; 9 bases are shared with TRBD1. Germline assignment: CDR1 MNHNS and CDR2 SASEGT. V lost 4 bases and J lost 6; bases outside the gene matches: 15. The CDR3 is 17 amino acids. The CDR3 bases are TGTGCCAGCAGTGTCCAAGTGGGGGACAGGGAAGGGGATGGCTACACCTTC. The encoded protein is CASSVQVGDREGDGYTF.

This sequence joins TRBV11-2 and TRBJ2-7; the D gene is possibly TRBD2 (6 bases). This CDR3 has 14 residues. Germline assignment: CDR1 SGHAT and CDR2 FQNNGV. The V end was cut by 1 base, the J end by 3 bases, with 10 bases between. The CDR3 region is CASSLGLASYEQYF. As DNA, the CDR3 is TGTGCCAGCAGCTTAGGGCTAGCGAGCTACGAGCAGTACTTC.

This chain uses TRBV20-1 with TRBJ1-6; D call uncertain. V lost 0 bases and J 7 bases, leaving 7 bases between the germline ends. The CDR3 length is 13 residues. CDR1 and CDR2 (germline): DFQATT, SNEGSKA (reference sequence). The CDR3 loop is CSARDTNNSPLHF. Written as DNA, the CDR3 is TGCAGTGCTAGAGATACGAACAATTCACCCCTCCACTTT.

The chain combines TRBV9 with TRBJ1-3; D gene uncertain. Germline V gene lookup returns CDR1 SGDLS and CDR2 YYNGEE. CDR3 length: 14 amino acids. V gave up 0 bases and J gave up 0 bases, with 4 bases separating them. CDR3 in amino acids: CASSVEGSGNTIYF. The CDR3, as DNA: TGTGCCAGCAGCGTAGAAGGCTCTGGAAACACCATATATTTT.

This clonotype has ten or more counts. J is TRBJ1-6 and V is TRBV16; D uncertain. CDR1 is KGHSY, CDR2 FQNENV, per germline. The CDR3 runs 14 residues. Trimming stripped 4 bases from V and 10 bases from J, with 14 bases between. The CDR3 DNA is TGTGCCAGCAGCCCAGCGGGTTCTCGATCACCCCTCCACTTT. This encodes CASSPAGSRSPLHF. Full variable domain (missing parts from reference TRBV16 and TRBJ1-6): GEEVAQTPKHLVRGEGQKAKLYCAPIKGHSYVFWYQQVLKNEFKFLISFQNENVFDETGMPKERFSAKCLPNSPCSLEIQATKLEDSAVYFCASSPAGSRSPLHFGNGTRLTVT.

This clonotype was seen only a few times. The chain couples TRBV11-2 to TRBJ2-7; D may be TRBD2 (5 bases). CDR1 and CDR2 from the germline V gene are SGHAT and FQNNGV. The CDR3 covers 13 residues. V was cut by 1 base and J by 7 bases, with 11 bases left in between. The CDR3 sequence is CASSLASSGEQYF. CDR3 DNA: TGTGCCAGCAGCTTAGCCTCCTCGGGGGAGCAGTACTTC.

This clonotype was seen many times. The gene calls are TRBV24-1 and TRBJ2-1, with TRBD2 as a possible D gene (7 bases). The germline CDR1 and CDR2 sequences are KGHDR and SFDVKD. This CDR3 is 15 amino acids long. V was clipped by 5 bases and J by 1 base, with 11 bases between them. The CDR3 loop reads CATSGGGHSYNEQFF. DNA for the CDR3: TGTGCCACCAGTGGGGGGGGGCATTCCTACAATGAGCAGTTCTTC.

The chain combines TRBV29-1 with TRBJ2-7; perhaps D is TRBD1 or TRBD2 (5 bases each). Between the trimmed V and J ends, which lost 4 bases and 5 bases, there was a span of 15 bases. The CDR3 has 13 residues. Per the germline V gene, CDR1 is SQVTM and CDR2 is ANQGSEA. The CDR3 sequence is CSVVGAGRNEQYF. In DNA form, the CDR3 reads TGCAGCGTTGTCGGGGCAGGGCGGAACGAGCAGTACTTC.

This clonotype was seen a handful of times. The rearrangement links TRBV7-2 to TRBJ1-1; D is uncertain. The CDR3 is made up of 14 amino acids. V was cut by 1 base and J by 4 bases, with 10 bases left in between. From germline, CDR1 is SGHTA and CDR2 FQGNSA. This CDR3 is CASSLEGFITEAFF. In DNA, the CDR3 is TGTGCCAGCAGCTTAGAGGGATTTATCACTGAAGCTTTCTTT.

Only a few counts were recorded for this clonotype. This could be a read error, since a much larger clone is one nucleotide away. This rearrangement joins TRBV2 to TRBJ2-7; a possible D gene is TRBD1 (6 bases). Between the trimmed V and J ends, which lost 5 bases and 5 bases, there was a span of 28 bases. The CDR3 is 18 residues long. Looked up from germline, CDR1 is SNHLY and CDR2 is FYNNEI. The CDR3 is CASSPPSGGGTPRNEQYF. The CDR3 DNA sequence: TGTGCCAGCAGTCCCCCGAGTGGTGGTGGGACACCCCGGAACGAGCAGTACTTC.

The chain combines TRBV5-5 with TRBJ2-1; 9 positions match TRBD1. J gave up 5 bases and V 4 bases, and 7 bases lay outside the gene matches. Germline V CDR1 and CDR2: SGHKS, YYEKEE (reference sequence). The CDR3 runs to 15 residues. CDR3 coding DNA: TGTGCCAGCAGCGCCGGGACAGGGTACGACAATGAGCAGTTCTTC. This codes for CASSAGTGYDNEQFF. The whole variable domain, remainder taken from reference TRBV5-5 and TRBJ2-1, is DAGVTQSPTHLIKTRGQQVTLRCSPISGHKSVSWYQQVLGQGPQFIFQYYEKEERGRGNFPDRFSARQFPNYSSELNVNALLLGDSALYLCASSAGTGYDNEQFFGPGTRLTVL.

This clonotype was recorded many times. The V call is TRBV9, the J call TRBJ2-1; 8 positions match TRBD2. Germline V gene sequence: CDR1 SGDLS, CDR2 YYNGEE. V gave up 4 bases and J gave up 7 bases; unmatched junction bases: 1. The CDR3 is 12 amino acids. The CDR3 sequence is CASSIAGNEQFF. The CDR3 coding sequence is TGTGCCAGCAGCATAGCGGGGAATGAGCAGTTCTTC.

This clonotype was counted many times. Written as DNA, the CDR3 is TGCAGTGCTAGGGGGATTTCTAGCGGCTCCTACAATGAGCAGTTCTTC. Its translation is CSARGISSGSYNEQFF. The chain recombines TRBV20-1 with TRBJ2-1; 7 bases are a match to TRBD2. This CDR3 has 16 amino acids. Losses at the gene ends were 3 bases for V and 0 bases for J; bases not matched to a gene: 8. In germline, CDR1 is DFQATT, CDR2 SNEGSKA (reference sequence).

This clonotype was observed many times. The chain recombines TRBV7-2 with TRBJ1-2, with D unresolved. The CDR3 extends over 13 amino acids. V was trimmed by 1 base and J by 3 bases, leaving 6 bases between them. Looked up from germline, CDR1 is SGHTA and CDR2 is FQGNSA. The DNA for the CDR3 is TGTGCCAGCAGCTTAGGCCTATACTATGGCTACACCTTC. It encodes CASSLGLYYGYTF.

A few counts support this clonotype. The chain is built from TRBV11-2 and TRBJ2-3; D call uncertain. The CDR3 runs to 16 residues. The germline gives CDR1 SGHAT, CDR2 FQNNGV. Trimming pared 2 bases from V and 3 bases from J, leaving 15 bases between. The CDR3 region has the DNA TGTGCCAGCAGCTTATCACTCGAGTTCGGTACAGATACGCAGTATTTT. As protein: CASSLSLEFGTDTQYF. Using reference TRBV11-2 and TRBJ2-3 for the parts outside the CDR3, the full variable domain is EAGVAQSPRYKIIEKRQSVAFWCNPISGHATLYWYQQILGQGPKLLIQFQNNGVVDDSQLPKDRFSAERLKGVDSTLKIQPAKLEDSAVYLCASSLSLEFGTDTQYFGPGTRLTVL.

In this sample, this clonotype turned up a few times. This sequence joins TRBV12-3 or TRBV12-4 and TRBJ2-7, with 10 positions matching TRBD1. V lost 8 bases and J lost 3; bases outside the gene matches: 7. The CDR3 extends over 14 amino acids. In DNA, the CDR3 is TGTGCCAGCGTCATGGGGGACAGGGGCTACGAGCAGTACTTC. Its protein is CASVMGDRGYEQYF.

This clonotype has just a few counts. The J gene is TRBJ2-5, the V gene TRBV9; D uncertain. Trimming stripped 0 bases from V and 1 base from J, with 7 bases between. The CDR3 runs to 14 residues. CDR1 and CDR2 (germline): SGDLS, YYNGEE. The CDR3 loop reads CASSVEVAQETQYF. CDR3 coding DNA: TGTGCCAGCAGCGTAGAGGTGGCCCAAGAGACCCAGTACTTC. Full variable domain (missing parts from reference TRBV9 and TRBJ2-5): DSGVTQTPKHLITATGQRVTLRCSPRSGDLSVYWYQQSLDQGLQFLIQYYNGEERAKGNILERFSAQQFPDLHSELNLSSLELGDSALYFCASSVEVAQETQYFGPGTRLLVL.

The gene calls are TRBV7-9 and TRBJ2-7, with 7 bases that match TRBD1. Trimming at V came to 6 bases and at J to 7 bases, leaving 6 bases not matched to a gene. CDR3 length equals 12 residues. The germline V gene encodes CDR1 SEHNR and CDR2 FQNEAQ (reference sequence). CDR3 in amino acids: CASRATGYEQYF. CDR3 DNA sequence: TGTGCCAGCAGAGCGACAGGGTATGAGCAGTACTTC.

This chain uses TRBV5-1 with TRBJ2-3; TRBD2 agrees at 11 bases. This CDR3 is 14 amino acids long. Losses at the gene ends were 4 bases for V and 8 bases for J; bases not matched to a gene: 6. Looked up from germline, CDR1 is SGHRS and CDR2 is YFSETQ. CDR3 coding DNA: TGCGCCAGCAGCGTGGCCGGGACTAGCGGTACGCAGTATTTT. Its translation is CASSVAGTSGTQYF. Filled out from reference TRBV5-1 and TRBJ2-3, the complete variable domain reads KAGVTQTPRYLIKTRGQQVTLSCSPISGHRSVSWYQQTPGQGLQFLFEYFSETQRNKGNFPGRFSGRQFSNSRSEMNVSTLELGDSALYLCASSVAGTSGTQYFGPGTRLTVL.

At least ten counts were recorded for this clonotype. The genes are TRBV6-5 and TRBJ1-6; 7 bases fit TRBD1. Losses at the gene ends were 5 bases for V and 7 bases for J; bases not matched to a gene: 5. The CDR3 is 14 amino acids. Germline V CDR1 and CDR2: MNHEY, SVGAGI. The CDR3 nucleotides are TGTGCCAGCAGTACGGGACAGAAGAATTCACCCCTCCACTTT. Residues: CASSTGQKNSPLHF.

There are many counts of this clonotype. The gene calls are TRBV20-1 and TRBJ1-3; TRBD1 is a possible D gene (5 bases). CDR3 size: 14 residues. V was shortened by 3 bases and J by 0 bases, with 9 bases between the two germline ends. CDR1 DFQATT and CDR2 SNEGSKA come from the germline V gene (reference sequence). DNA of the CDR3: TGCAGTGCTAGGGGGGACGGCTCTGGAAACACCATATATTTT. This codes for CSARGDGSGNTIYF.

In its sample, this clonotype was seen many times. The chain carries TRBV12-3 or TRBV12-4 and TRBJ1-2; D call uncertain. The length of the CDR3 is 13 residues. V was pared by 10 bases and J by 1 base, with 13 bases between. Written as DNA, the CDR3 is TGTGCCACTTCGAGAGGGTATAACTATGGCTACACCTTC. This gives the protein CATSRGYNYGYTF.

This clonotype came up many times. The gene calls are TRBV2 and TRBJ1-1; D possibly corresponds to TRBD1 (5 bases). This CDR3 is built from 13 residues. CDR1 is SNHLY, CDR2 FYNNEI, per germline. Trimming pared 7 bases from V and 6 bases from J, leaving 15 bases between. This CDR3 is CASMTDWGAEAFF. The CDR3 nucleotides are TGTGCCAGCATGACAGACTGGGGGGCTGAAGCTTTCTTT.